This TCR beta chain was retrieved from a study of beta chain features in type 1 diabetes. Study-level findings and limits: Among patients with Type 1 diabetes, TCRB CDR3s were moderately but significantly shorter in every one of the four CD4+ subsets. PCR might show a preference for shorter templates, equally across patients and controls.

This clone has just a few counts. Its antigen is as yet unknown. Germline-derived CDR1 and CDR2 are MGHRA and YSYEKL. Trimming stripped 2 bases from V and 4 bases from J, with 15 bases between. The CDR3 has 16 residues. TCRB transcripts that were expressed got sequenced, as all of the isolated RNA had been reverse transcribed. The method was immunoSEQ multiplex PCR; TCRdb's version includes in-frame clones alone and lacks a portion of them. This sample has a few hundred thousand clones, with approximately 15% found just once. The clonotype originates from a man younger than 40 with type 1 diabetes. The rearrangement links TRBV4-1 to TRBJ1-5; tentatively, D is TRBD1 (6 bases). Input material: naive CD4+ T cells from blood. The CDR3 region is CASSQSPPRGNQPQHF. In DNA, the CDR3 is TGCGCCAGCAGCCAATCCCCCCCCAGGGGAAATCAGCCCCAGCATTTT.